These T cell receptor beta chains were read from a single sample in a study of blood T cell repertoires in COVID-19. Clones were read by immunoSEQ multiplex PCR, and TCRdb kept only the in-frame ones, dropping some. Of some 290,000 clones listed, roughly 88% were seen once; the top ten hold under 3.5%. Input material: peripheral blood. The receptors come from a woman in her twenties or thirties with COVID-19, enrolled during active disease. Each CDR3 is given with its conserved first and last residue. Clone size appears in some rows only: once, few, many, or a class for an expanded clone.

TRBJ1-2 once TRBV6-6 CASSFRTGDGHTF
TRBJ2-3 - TRBV7-8 CASSLYGQGADTQYF
TRBJ1-1 - TRBV14 CASSQDKGWKNTEAFF
TRBJ2-7 - TRBV18 CASSPPAEPYEQYF
TRBJ1-2 - TRBV19 CASSIGQGGGYTF
TRBJ2-7 once TRBV7-2 CASSLVGDSHSYEQYF
TRBJ1-2 - TRBV9 CASTTGDLNYGYTF
TRBJ1-6 - TRBV2 CASSPGGGSSPLHF
TRBJ1-4 - TRBV15 CATSPRTAYDEKLFF
TRBJ2-2 - TRBV11-3 CASSLGQGRDTGELFF
TRBJ1-5 - TRBV24-1 CATSDSGTGGWQPQHF
TRBJ2-3 once TRBV11-3 CASSLRPGLKQSDTQYF
TRBJ2-7 - TRBV29-1 CSVTPGLSYEQYF
TRBJ2-2 - TRBV7-9 CASSTMTGESVTGELFF
TRBJ1-1 - TRBV5-1 CASSFTGDTEAFF
TRBJ1-2 few TRBV13 CASSSTTAGGNYGYTF
TRBJ2-1 - TRBV27 CASSGLAGEGYNEQFF
TRBJ2-7 - TRBV24-1 CATSDPGQGSHEQYF
TRBJ1-5 - TRBV9 CASSPPGHINQPQHF
TRBJ1-2 - TRBV5-6 CASSSLREYYGYTF
TRBJ2-5 - TRBV11-2 CASSLDLWREETQYF
TRBJ2-2 - TRBV5-1 CASSLYSGRAPGELFF
TRBJ1-5 - TRBV6-1 CASSEWGGNQPQHF
TRBJ1-5 - TRBV3-1/TRBV3-2 CASSRLRGNQPQHF
TRBJ1-1 - TRBV2 CATLQDLNTEAFF
TRBJ2-3 - TRBV11-2 CASSITGGRSTDTQYF
TRBJ1-1 - TRBV29-1 CSVVGQVNTEAFF
TRBJ1-1 - TRBV19 CASSREREAFF
TRBJ2-2 - TRBV7-9 CAATGGDGWTGELFF
TRBJ2-7 - TRBV5-1 CASSIFTGGEDEQYF
TRBJ1-4 - TRBV19 CASKEGWGVNEKLFF
TRBJ2-2 - TRBV5-1 CASSLAGAAGTGELFF
TRBJ2-5 - TRBV3-1/TRBV3-2 CASSLTGSETQYF
TRBJ2-5 - TRBV5-5 CASSQAVTSGKETQYF
TRBJ1-6 - TRBV28 CASTPPADRVNSPLHF
TRBJ2-2 - TRBV4-1 CASSRGLAGGPGTGELFF
TRBJ2-7 - TRBV4-1 CASSQPGTGKYEQYF
TRBJ1-1 - TRBV18 CASSPEASKGSEAFF
TRBJ1-1 - TRBV7-6 CASSPGTANTEAFF
TRBJ1-1 - TRBV4-1 CASRVGQAMNTEAFF
TRBJ1-5 - TRBV11-2 CASSLDGDQPQHF
TRBJ1-6 - TRBV27 CASRSPAQGNSPLHF
TRBJ2-6 once TRBV19 CASSGHLSGANVLTF
TRBJ1-1 - TRBV5-1 CASSLSLGGPDTEAFF
TRBJ1-5 few TRBV10-3 CAISPDSNSNQPQHF
TRBJ1-1 once TRBV7-8 CASSSHFVEQGIYNTEAFF
TRBJ1-4 - TRBV28 CASRQGVAVEKLFF
TRBJ1-2 - TRBV3-1/TRBV3-2 CASRGDRGNGYTF
TRBJ1-5 once TRBV27 CASTSTGGGNQPQHF
TRBJ1-5 - TRBV7-8 CASNNGGDNQPQHF
TRBJ1-1 - TRBV7-9 CASSRDNNMNTEAFF
TRBJ2-7 - TRBV6-5 CASSYRDTSYEQYF